These T cell receptor beta chains were read from a single sample in a study of cytomegalovirus exposure and HLA in healthy donors. The assay was immunoSEQ multiplex PCR, and TCRdb's table has in-frame clones only and misses some. The sample lists 150,000 or so clones; approximately 75% were seen once. The sequencing input was PBMCs. These TCRs come from a man aged 18 to 29 in good health and CMV-seronegative. Each CDR3 is given without its conserved first and last residue.

V	J	CDR3
TRBV5-1	TRBJ2-3	ASSLGQGADTQY
TRBV30	TRBJ1-2	AWTAPGQGFYSYT
TRBV7-9	TRBJ2-6	ASSSRTGHDSGANGLT
TRBV9	TRBJ1-1	ASSPVASLNTEAF
TRBV2	TRBJ2-7	ASKVGDSRSYEQY
TRBV2	TRBJ1-1	ASSGDQGWPF
TRBV7-2	TRBJ2-7	ASSKGQGLGYEQY
TRBV25-1	TRBJ2-5	ASRAGTGKTQY
TRBV6-6	TRBJ1-5	ASSYSTGSQPQH
TRBV10-3	TRBJ2-7	AISGDRGYEQY
TRBV13	.	ASSLNARRDEQY
TRBV7-2	TRBJ2-7	ASSSPGTGSLNEQY
TRBV19	TRBJ1-3	ASSNGDSANTIY
TRBV6-5	TRBJ2-5	ATSPGLTETQY
TRBV1	TRBJ2-1	TSSQDTPSVAYNEQF
TRBV29-1	TRBJ2-5	SAITSGAQETQY
TRBV14	TRBJ2-5	ASSQEEGTQY
TRBV2	TRBJ2-4	ASRDSRSY